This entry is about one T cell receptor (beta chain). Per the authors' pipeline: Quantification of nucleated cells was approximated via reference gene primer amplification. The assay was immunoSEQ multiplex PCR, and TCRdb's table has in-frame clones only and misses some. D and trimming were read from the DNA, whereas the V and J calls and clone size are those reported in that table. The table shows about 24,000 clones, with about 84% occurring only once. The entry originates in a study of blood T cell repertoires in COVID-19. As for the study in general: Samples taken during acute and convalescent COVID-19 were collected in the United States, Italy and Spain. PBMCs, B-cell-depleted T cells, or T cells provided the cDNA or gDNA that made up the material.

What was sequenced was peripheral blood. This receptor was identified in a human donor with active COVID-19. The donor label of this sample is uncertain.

In DNA form, the CDR3 reads TGCGCCAGCAGTGAGGGAGCCGACAATGAGCAGTTCTTC. It yields the protein CASSEGADNEQFF. The genes are TRBV10-2 and TRBJ2-1; D unresolved. The V gene's germline CDR1 is WSHSY and CDR2 SAAADI. The V end was cut by 2 bases, the J end by 5 bases, with 7 bases between. The CDR3 is 13 residues long.